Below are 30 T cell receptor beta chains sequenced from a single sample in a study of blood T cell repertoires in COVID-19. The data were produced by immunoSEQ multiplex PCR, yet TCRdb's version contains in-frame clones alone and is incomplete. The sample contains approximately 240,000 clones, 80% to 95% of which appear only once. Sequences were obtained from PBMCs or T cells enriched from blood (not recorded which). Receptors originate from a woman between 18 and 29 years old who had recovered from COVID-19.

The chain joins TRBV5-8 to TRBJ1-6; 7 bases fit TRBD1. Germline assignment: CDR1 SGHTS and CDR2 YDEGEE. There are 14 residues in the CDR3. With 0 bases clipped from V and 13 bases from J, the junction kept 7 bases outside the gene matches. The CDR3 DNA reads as TGTGCCAGCAGCTTGGGACAGGGCGTGTATCCCCTCCACTTT. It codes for CASSLGQGVYPLHF.

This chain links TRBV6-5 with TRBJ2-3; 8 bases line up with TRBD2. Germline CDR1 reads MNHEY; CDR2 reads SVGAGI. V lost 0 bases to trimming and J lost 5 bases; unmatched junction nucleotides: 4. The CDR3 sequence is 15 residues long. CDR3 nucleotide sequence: TGTGCCAGCAGTTACTCTAGCGGGAATGAAGATACGCAGTATTTT. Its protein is CASSYSSGNEDTQYF.

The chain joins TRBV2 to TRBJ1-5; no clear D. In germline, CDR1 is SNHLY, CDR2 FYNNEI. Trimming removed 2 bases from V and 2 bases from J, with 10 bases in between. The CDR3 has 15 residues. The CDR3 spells CASSESRDRNQPQHF. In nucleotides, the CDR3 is TGTGCCAGCAGTGAATCGAGGGATCGCAATCAGCCCCAGCATTTT.

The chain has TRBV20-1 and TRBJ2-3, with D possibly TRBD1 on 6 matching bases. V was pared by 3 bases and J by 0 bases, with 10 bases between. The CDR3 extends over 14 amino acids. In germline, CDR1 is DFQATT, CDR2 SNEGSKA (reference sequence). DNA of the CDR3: TGCAGTGCTAGTTCAGGGGTGAGCACAGATACGCAGTATTTT. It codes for CSASSGVSTDTQYF.

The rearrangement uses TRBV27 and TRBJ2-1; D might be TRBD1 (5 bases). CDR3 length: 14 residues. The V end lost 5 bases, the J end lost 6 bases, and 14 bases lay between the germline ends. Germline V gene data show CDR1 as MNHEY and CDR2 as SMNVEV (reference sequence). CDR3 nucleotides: TGTGCCAGCAGTCCCATCGACAGCCTCAATGAGCAGTTCTTC. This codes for CASSPIDSLNEQFF.

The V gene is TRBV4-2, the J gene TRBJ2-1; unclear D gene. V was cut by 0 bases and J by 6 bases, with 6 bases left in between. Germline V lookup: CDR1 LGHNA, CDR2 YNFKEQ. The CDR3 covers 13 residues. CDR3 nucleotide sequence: TGTGCCAGCAGCCAAGATCTAGTCAATGAGCAGTTCTTC. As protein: CASSQDLVNEQFF.

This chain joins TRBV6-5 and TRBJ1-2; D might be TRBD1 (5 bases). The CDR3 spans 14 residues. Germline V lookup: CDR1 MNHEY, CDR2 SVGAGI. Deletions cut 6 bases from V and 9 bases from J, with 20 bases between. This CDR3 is CASSSPPLAGSYTF. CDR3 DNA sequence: TGTGCCAGCAGCTCCCCCCCACTAGCAGGGAGCTACACCTTC.

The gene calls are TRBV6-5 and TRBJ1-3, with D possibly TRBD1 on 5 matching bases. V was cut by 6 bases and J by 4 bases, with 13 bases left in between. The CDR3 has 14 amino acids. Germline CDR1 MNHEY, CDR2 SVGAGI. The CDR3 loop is CASRSGGSGNTIYF. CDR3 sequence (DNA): TGTGCCAGCAGGTCCGGGGGATCCGGAAACACCATATATTTT.

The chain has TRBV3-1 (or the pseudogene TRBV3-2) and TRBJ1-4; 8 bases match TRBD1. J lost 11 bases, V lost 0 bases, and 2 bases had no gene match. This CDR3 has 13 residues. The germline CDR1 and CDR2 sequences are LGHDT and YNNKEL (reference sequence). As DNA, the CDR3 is TGTGCCAGCAGCCAAGAGGACAGGGTCAAACTGTTTTTT. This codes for CASSQEDRVKLFF.

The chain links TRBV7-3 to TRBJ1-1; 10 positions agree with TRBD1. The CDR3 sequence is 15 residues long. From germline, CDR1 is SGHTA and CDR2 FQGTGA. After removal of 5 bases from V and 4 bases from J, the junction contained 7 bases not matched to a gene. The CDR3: CASSVDRGHGTEAFF. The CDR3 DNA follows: TGTGCCAGCAGCGTAGACAGGGGGCACGGCACTGAAGCTTTCTTT.

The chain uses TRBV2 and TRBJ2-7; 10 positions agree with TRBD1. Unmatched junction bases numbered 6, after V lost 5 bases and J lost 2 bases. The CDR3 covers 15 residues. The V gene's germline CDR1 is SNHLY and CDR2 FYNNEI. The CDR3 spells CASSSGTGVTYEQYF. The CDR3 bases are TGTGCCAGCAGTTCCGGGACAGGGGTGACCTACGAGCAGTACTTC.

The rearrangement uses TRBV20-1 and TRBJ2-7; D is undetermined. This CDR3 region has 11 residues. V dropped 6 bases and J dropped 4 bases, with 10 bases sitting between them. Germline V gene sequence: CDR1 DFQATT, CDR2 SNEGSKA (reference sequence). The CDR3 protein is CSAARSYEQYF. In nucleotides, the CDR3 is TGCAGTGCGGCCCGATCTTACGAGCAGTACTTC.

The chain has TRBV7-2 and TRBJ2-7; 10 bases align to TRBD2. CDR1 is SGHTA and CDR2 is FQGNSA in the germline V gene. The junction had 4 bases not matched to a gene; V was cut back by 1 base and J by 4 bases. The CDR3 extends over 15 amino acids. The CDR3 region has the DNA TGTGCCAGCAGCTTAGAGGGACTAGCGAATTACGAGCAGTACTTC. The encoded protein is CASSLEGLANYEQYF.

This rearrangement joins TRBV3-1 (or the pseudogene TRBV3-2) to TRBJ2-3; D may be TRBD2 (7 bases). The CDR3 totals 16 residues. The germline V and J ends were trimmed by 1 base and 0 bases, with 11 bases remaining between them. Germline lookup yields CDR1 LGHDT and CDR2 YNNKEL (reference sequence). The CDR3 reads CASSQGGGPSTDTQYF. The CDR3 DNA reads TGTGCCAGCAGCCAAGGCGGGGGCCCTAGCACAGATACGCAGTATTTT.

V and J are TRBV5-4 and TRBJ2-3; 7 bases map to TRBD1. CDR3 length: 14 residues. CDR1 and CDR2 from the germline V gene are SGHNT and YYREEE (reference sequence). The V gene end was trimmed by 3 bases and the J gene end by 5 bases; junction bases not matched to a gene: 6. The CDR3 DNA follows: TGTGCCAGCAGCTCTACAGGGGCGGTAGATACGCAGTATTTT. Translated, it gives CASSSTGAVDTQYF.

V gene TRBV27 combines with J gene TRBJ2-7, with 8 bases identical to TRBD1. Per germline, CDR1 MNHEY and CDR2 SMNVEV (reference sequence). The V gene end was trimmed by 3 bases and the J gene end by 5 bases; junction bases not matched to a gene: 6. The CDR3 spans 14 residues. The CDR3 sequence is CASSFGQGGDEQYF. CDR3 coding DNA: TGTGCCAGCAGTTTTGGACAGGGTGGGGACGAGCAGTACTTC.

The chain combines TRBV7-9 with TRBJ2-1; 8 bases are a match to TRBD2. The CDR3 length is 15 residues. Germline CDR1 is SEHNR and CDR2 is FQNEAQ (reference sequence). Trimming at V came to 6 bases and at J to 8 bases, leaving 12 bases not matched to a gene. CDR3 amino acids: CASSPGGAYRYEQFF. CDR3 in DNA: TGTGCCAGCAGTCCCGGGGGGGCCTATAGATATGAGCAGTTCTTC.

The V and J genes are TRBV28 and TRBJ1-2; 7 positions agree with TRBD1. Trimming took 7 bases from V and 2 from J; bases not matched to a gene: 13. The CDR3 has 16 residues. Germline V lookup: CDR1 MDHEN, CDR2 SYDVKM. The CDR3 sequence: CASTEGQAGGNYGYTF. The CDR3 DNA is TGTGCCAGCACCGAGGGGCAGGCAGGGGGGAACTATGGCTACACCTTC.

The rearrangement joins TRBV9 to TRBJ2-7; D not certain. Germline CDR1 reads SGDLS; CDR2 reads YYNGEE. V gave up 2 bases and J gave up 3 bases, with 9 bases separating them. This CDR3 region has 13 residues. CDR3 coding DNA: TGTGCCAGCAGCGTTGGTAGTAGCTACGAGCAGTACTTC. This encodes CASSVGSSYEQYF.

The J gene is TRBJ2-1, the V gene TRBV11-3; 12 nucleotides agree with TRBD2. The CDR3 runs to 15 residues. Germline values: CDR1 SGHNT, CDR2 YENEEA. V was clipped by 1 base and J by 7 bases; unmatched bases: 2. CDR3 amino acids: CASSLGTSGENEQFF. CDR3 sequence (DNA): TGTGCCAGCAGCTTAGGGACTAGCGGGGAGAATGAGCAGTTCTTC.

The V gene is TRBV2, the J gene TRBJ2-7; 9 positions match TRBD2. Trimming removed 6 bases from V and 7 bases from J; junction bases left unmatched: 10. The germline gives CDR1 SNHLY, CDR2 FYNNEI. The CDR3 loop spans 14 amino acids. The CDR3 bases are TGTGCCAGCAGGGCCCCGGGACTAGCAGAAGAGCAGTACTTC. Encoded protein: CASRAPGLAEEQYF. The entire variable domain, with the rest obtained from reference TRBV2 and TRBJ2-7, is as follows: EPEVTQTPSHQVTQMGQEVILRCVPISNHLYFYWYRQILGQKVEFLVSFYNNEISEKSEIFDDQFSVERPDGSNFTLKIRSTKLEDSAMYFCASRAPGLAEEQYFGPGTRLTVT.

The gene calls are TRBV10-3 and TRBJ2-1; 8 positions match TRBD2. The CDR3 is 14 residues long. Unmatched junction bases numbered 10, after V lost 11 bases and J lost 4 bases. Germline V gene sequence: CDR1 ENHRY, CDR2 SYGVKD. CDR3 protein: CAPGGGRPYNEQFF. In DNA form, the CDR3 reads TGTGCCCCGGGAGGGGGACGCCCATACAATGAGCAGTTCTTC.

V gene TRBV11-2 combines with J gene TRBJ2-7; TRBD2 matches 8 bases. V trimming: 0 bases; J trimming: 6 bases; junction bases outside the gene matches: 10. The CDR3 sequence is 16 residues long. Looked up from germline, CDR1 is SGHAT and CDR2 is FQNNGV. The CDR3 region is CASSLDPGLVALEQYF. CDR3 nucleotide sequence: TGTGCCAGCAGCTTAGATCCGGGACTAGTCGCCCTCGAGCAGTACTTC. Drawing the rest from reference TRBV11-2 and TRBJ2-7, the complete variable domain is EAGVAQSPRYKIIEKRQSVAFWCNPISGHATLYWYQQILGQGPKLLIQFQNNGVVDDSQLPKDRFSAERLKGVDSTLKIQPAKLEDSAVYLCASSLDPGLVALEQYFGPGTRLTVT.

The DNA for the CDR3 is TGCGCCAGCAGTGAGTCTGGGATCACCCGGGACAGGGAGCCTTTTGGGGGGCAGCCCCAGCATTTT. It encodes CASSESGITRDREPFGGQPQHF. V and J are TRBV10-1 and TRBJ1-5; TRBD1 matches 9 bases. Germline V lookup: CDR1 WNHNN, CDR2 SYGVQD (reference sequence). This CDR3 comprises 22 residues. V lost 0 bases and J lost 7; bases outside the gene matches: 25.

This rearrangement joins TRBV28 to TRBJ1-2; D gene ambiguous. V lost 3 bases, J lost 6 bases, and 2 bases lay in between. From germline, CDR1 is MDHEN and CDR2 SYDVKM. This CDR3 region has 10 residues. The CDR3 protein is CASSFNGYTF. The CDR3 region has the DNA TGTGCCAGCAGTTTCAATGGCTACACCTTC.

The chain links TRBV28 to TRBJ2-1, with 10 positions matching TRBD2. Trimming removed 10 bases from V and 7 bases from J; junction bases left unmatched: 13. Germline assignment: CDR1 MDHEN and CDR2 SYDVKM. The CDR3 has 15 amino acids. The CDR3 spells CATGATSGNGNEQFF. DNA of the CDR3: TGTGCCACCGGTGCCACTAGCGGGAATGGAAATGAGCAGTTCTTC. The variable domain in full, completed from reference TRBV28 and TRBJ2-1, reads DVKVTQSSRYLVKRTGEKVFLECVQDMDHENMFWYRQDPGLGLRLIYFSYDVKMKEKGDIPEGYSVSREKKERFSLILESASTNQTSMYLCATGATSGNGNEQFFGPGTRLTVL.

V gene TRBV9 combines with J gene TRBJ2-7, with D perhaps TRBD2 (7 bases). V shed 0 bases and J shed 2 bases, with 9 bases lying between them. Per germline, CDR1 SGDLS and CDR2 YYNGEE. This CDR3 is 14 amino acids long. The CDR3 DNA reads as TGTGCCAGCAGCGTAGGCGGGGGCCCCTACGAGCAGTACTTC. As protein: CASSVGGGPYEQYF.

CDR3 DNA sequence: TGTGCCAGCAGTTTATCGCCTTCTTCTCGTTGGCAGGGGGTAAGTCGGGACTATGGCTACACCTTC. This codes for CASSLSPSSRWQGVSRDYGYTF. J is TRBJ1-2 and V is TRBV27, with 7 bases that match TRBD1. After removal of 0 bases from V and 3 bases from J, the junction contained 25 bases not matched to a gene. Germline V gives CDR1 MNHEY, CDR2 SMNVEV (reference sequence). The CDR3 totals 22 residues.

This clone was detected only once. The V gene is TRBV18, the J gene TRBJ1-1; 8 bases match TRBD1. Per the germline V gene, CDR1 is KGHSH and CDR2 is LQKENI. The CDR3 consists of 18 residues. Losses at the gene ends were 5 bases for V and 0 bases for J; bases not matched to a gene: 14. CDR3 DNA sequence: TGTGCCAGCTCAACACAGGGGGAGACCGTCCGCATGAACACTGAAGCTTTCTTT. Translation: CASSTQGETVRMNTEAFF.

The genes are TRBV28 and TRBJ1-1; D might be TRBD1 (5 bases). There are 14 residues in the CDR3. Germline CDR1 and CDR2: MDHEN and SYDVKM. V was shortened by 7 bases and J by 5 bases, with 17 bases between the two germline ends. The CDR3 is CASTIMGGRTEAFF. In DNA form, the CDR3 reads TGTGCCAGCACCATAATGGGGGGAAGGACTGAAGCTTTCTTT.